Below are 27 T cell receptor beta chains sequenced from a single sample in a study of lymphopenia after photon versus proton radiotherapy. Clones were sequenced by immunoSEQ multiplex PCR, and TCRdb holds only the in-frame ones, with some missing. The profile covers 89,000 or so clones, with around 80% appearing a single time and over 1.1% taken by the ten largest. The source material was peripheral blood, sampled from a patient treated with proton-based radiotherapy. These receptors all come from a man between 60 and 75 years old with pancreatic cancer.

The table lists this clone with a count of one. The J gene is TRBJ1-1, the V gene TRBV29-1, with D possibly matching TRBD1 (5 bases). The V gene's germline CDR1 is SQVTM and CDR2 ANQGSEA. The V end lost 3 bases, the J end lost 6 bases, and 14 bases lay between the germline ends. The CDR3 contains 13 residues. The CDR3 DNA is TGCAGCGTTGATCGGGGGGGGTTTGCTGAAGCTTTCTTT. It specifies CSVDRGGFAEAFF.

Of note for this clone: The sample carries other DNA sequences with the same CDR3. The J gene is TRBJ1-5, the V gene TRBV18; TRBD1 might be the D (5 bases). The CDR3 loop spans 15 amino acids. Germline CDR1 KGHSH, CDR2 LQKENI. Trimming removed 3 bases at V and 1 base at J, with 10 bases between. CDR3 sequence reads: CASSPGRLSNQPQHF. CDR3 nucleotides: TGTGCCAGCTCACCGGGACGGCTAAGCAATCAGCCCCAGCATTTT.

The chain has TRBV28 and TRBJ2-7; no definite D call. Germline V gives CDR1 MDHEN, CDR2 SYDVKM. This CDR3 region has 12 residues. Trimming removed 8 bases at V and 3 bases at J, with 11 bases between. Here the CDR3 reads CASHSEIYEQYF. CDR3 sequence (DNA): TGTGCCAGCCATAGTGAAATCTACGAGCAGTACTTC.

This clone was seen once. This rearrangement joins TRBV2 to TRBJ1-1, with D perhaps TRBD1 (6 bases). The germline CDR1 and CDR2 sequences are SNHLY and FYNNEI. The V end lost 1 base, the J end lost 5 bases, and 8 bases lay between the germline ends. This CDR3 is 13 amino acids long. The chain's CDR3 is CASSEGRGTEAFF. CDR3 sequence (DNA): TGTGCCAGCAGTGAAGGGAGGGGGACTGAAGCTTTCTTT.

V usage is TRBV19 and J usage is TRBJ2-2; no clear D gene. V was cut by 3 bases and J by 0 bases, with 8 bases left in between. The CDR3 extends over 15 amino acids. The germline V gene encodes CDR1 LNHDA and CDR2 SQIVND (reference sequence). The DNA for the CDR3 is TGTGCCAGTAGTATCCGGGTAACGAACACCGGGGAGCTGTTTTTT. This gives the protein CASSIRVTNTGELFF.

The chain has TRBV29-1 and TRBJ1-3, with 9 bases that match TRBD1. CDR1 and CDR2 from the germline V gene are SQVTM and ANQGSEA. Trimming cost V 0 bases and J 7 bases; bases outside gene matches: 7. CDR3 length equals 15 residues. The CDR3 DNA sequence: TGCAGCGTTGAAGAGTCCGGGACAGGGAGGAACACCATATATTTT. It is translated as CSVEESGTGRNTIYF.

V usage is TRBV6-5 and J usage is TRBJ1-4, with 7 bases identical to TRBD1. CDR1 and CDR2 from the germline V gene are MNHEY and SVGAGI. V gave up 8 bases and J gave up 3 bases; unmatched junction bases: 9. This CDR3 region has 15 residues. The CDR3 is CASGNAGTANEKLFF. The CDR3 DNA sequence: TGTGCCAGCGGAAACGCCGGGACAGCTAATGAAAAACTGTTTTTT.

The CDR3 region is CASSLVAGGYVEQFF. The CDR3 bases are TGTGCCAGCAGCTTAGTAGCGGGAGGGTATGTTGAGCAGTTCTTC. V is TRBV7-9 and J is TRBJ2-1; 11 bases are a match to TRBD2. V gave up 1 base and J gave up 9 bases; unmatched junction bases: 5. The CDR3 runs to 15 residues. In germline, CDR1 is SEHNR, CDR2 FQNEAQ (reference sequence).

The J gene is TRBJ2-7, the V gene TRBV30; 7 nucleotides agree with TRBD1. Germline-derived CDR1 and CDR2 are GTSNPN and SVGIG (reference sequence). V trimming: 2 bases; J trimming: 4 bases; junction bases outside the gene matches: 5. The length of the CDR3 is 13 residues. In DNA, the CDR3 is TGTGCCTGGAGTCCAGGGGGACAATACGAGCAGTACTTC. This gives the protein CAWSPGGQYEQYF.

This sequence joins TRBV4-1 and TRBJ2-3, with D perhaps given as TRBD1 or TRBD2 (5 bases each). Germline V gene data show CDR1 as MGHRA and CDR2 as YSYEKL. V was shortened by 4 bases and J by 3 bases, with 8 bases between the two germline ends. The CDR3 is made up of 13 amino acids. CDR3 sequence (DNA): TGCGCCAGCAGCCCGGGACCGACAGATACGCAGTATTTT. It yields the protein CASSPGPTDTQYF.

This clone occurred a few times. CDR3: CASSQEMAGGTEAFF. Here the CDR3 DNA reads TGTGCCAGCAGCCAAGAAATGGCGGGGGGCACTGAAGCTTTCTTT. V and J are TRBV4-2 and TRBJ1-1; weak D call: TRBD1 (5 bases). CDR3 size: 15 residues. V was clipped by 0 bases and J by 4 bases, with 12 bases between them. CDR1 is LGHNA, CDR2 YNFKEQ, per germline.

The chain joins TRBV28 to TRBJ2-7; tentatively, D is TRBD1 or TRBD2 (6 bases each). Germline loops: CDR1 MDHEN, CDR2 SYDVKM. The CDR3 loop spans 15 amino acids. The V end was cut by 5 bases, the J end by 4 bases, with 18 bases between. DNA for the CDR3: TGTGCCAGCAGTCCCCCGGGGGCTTTGGTGTACGAGCAGTACTTC. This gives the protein CASSPPGALVYEQYF.

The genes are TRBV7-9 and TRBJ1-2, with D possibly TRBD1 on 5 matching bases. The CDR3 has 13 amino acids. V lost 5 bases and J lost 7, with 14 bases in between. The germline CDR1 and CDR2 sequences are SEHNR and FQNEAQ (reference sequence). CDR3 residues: CASSESGRGGYTF. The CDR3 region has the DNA TGTGCCAGCAGCGAATCAGGGAGAGGTGGCTACACCTTC.

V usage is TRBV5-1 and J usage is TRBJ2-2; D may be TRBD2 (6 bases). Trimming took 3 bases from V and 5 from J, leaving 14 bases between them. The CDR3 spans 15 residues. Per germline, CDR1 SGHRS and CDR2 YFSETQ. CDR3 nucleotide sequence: TGCGCCAGCAGCTCGACAGCTCGGGGGACCGGGGAGCTGTTTTTT. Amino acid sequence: CASSSTARGTGELFF.

The CDR3 loop is CASGRGSTDEKLFF. The CDR3 nucleotides read TGTGCCAGTGGAAGGGGGTCGACGGATGAAAAACTGTTTTTT. This rearrangement joins TRBV19 to TRBJ1-4, with D possibly being TRBD1 (6 bases). This CDR3 is built from 14 residues. Trimming left V 8 bases short and J 6 bases short, with 16 bases between. Germline V gene sequence: CDR1 LNHDA, CDR2 SQIVND (reference sequence).

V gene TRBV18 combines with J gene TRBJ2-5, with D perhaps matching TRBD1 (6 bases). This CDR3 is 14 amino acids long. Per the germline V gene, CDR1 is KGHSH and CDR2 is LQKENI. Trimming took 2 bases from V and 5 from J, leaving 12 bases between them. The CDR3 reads CASSPRQGMETQYF. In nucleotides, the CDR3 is TGTGCCAGCTCACCAAGGCAGGGGATGGAGACCCAGTACTTC.

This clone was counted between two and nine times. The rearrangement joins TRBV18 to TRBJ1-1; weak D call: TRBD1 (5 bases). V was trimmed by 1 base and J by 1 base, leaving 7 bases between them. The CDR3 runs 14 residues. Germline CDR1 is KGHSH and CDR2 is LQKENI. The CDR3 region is CASSPQGTNTEAFF. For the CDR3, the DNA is TGTGCCAGCTCACCACAAGGGACGAACACTGAAGCTTTCTTT. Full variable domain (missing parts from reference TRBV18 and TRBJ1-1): NAGVMQNPRHLVRRRGQEARLRCSPMKGHSHVYWYRQLPEEGLKFMVYLQKENIIDESGMPKERFSAEFPKEGPSILRIQQVVRGDSAAYFCASSPQGTNTEAFFGQGTRLTVV.

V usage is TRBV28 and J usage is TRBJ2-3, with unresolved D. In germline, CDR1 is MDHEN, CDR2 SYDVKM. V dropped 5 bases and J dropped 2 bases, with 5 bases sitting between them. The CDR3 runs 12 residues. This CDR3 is CASSPNTDTQYF. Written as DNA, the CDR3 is TGTGCCAGCAGTCCGAACACAGATACGCAGTATTTT.

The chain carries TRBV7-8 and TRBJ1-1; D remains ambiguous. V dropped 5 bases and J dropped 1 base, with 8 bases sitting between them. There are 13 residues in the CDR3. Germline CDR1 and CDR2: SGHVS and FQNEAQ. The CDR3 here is CASSQDKNTEAFF. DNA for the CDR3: TGTGCCAGCAGCCAAGACAAGAACACTGAAGCTTTCTTT.

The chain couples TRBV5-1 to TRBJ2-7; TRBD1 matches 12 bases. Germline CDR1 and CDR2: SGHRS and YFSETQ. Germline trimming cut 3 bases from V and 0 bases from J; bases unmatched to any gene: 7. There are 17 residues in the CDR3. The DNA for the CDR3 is TGCGCCAGCAGCTCCCGGGACAGGGGGCGCAACTCCTACGAGCAGTACTTC. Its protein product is CASSSRDRGRNSYEQYF.

CDR3 nucleotides: TGTGCCAGCAGCTTTACGGACAGGGGGCATTTTGGGGCCAACGTCCTGACTTTC. Its translation: CASSFTDRGHFGANVLTF. V usage is TRBV5-6 and J usage is TRBJ2-6, with 11 bases that match TRBD1. After removal of 2 bases from V and 3 bases from J, the junction contained 7 bases not matched to a gene. Germline V gives CDR1 SGHDT, CDR2 YYEEEE. The CDR3 is made up of 18 amino acids.

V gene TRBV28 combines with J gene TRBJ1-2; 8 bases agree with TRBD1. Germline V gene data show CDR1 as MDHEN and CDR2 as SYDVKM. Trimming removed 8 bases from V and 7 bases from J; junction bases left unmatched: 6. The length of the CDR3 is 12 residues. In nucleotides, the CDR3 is TGTGCCAGCGGGGCAGGGGGCGCTGGCTACACCTTC. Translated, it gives CASGAGGAGYTF.

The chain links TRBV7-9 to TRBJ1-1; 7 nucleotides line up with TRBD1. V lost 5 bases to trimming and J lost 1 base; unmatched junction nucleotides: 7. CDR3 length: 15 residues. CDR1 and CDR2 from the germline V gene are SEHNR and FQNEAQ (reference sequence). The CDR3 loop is CASSPTGRENTEAFF. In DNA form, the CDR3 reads TGTGCCAGCAGCCCGACAGGGAGGGAGAACACTGAAGCTTTCTTT.

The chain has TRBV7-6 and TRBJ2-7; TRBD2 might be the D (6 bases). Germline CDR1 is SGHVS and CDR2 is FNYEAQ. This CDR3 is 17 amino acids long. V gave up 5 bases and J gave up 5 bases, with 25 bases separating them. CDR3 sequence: CASSARFRGSSAHEQYF. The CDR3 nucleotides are TGTGCCAGCAGCGCAAGGTTTCGAGGATCTAGCGCCCACGAGCAGTACTTC.

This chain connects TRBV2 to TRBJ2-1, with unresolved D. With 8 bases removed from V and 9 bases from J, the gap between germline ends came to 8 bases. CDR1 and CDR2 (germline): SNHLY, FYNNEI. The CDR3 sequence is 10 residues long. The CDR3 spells CASAVSEQFF. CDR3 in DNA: TGTGCCAGCGCCGTGAGTGAGCAGTTCTTC. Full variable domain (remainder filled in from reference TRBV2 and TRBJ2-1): EPEVTQTPSHQVTQMGQEVILRCVPISNHLYFYWYRQILGQKVEFLVSFYNNEISEKSEIFDDQFSVERPDGSNFTLKIRSTKLEDSAMYFCASAVSEQFFGPGTRLTVL.

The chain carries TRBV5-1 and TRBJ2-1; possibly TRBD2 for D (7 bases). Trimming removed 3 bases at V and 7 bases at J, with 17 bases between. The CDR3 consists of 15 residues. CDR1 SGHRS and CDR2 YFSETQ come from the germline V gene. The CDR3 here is CASSWGGGRGNEQFF. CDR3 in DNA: TGCGCCAGCAGCTGGGGAGGGGGAAGAGGGAATGAGCAGTTCTTC.

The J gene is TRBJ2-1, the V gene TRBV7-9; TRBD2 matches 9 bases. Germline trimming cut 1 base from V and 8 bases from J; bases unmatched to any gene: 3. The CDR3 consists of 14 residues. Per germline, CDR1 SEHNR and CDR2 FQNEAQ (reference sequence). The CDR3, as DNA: TGTGCCAGCAGCTTAGTAGCGGGAGTGGATGAGCAGTTCTTC. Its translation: CASSLVAGVDEQFF.